The sequence of this T cell receptor (beta chain) was determined in a study of cytomegalovirus exposure and HLA in healthy donors. Findings and caveats of the study: Per a later analysis, HLA-associated TCR beta chains showed more clonal expansion than other, equally common TCR beta chains.

60 Vbeta and 13 Jbeta primers were used in PCR. TCRdb's copy holds only in-frame clones and misses some; the assay was immunoSEQ multiplex PCR. The sample includes some 150,000 clones, roughly 87% of them seen just once. Germline-derived CDR1 and CDR2 are SEHNR and FQNEAQ (reference sequence). Trimming took 7 bases from V and 7 from J; bases not matched to a gene: 16. This CDR3 has 16 amino acids. Points on this clone: The antigen is not known.

This TCR came from a man aged 30-40 years in good health and CMV-seropositive. The gene calls are TRBV7-9 and TRBJ2-1; 7 bases are shared with TRBD2. The sequenced material came from PBMCs. In nucleotides, the CDR3 is TGTGCCAGCACCATCACCGGGGCTAGCGGAGGAAATGAGCAGTTCTTC. Its protein product is CASTITGASGGNEQFF.